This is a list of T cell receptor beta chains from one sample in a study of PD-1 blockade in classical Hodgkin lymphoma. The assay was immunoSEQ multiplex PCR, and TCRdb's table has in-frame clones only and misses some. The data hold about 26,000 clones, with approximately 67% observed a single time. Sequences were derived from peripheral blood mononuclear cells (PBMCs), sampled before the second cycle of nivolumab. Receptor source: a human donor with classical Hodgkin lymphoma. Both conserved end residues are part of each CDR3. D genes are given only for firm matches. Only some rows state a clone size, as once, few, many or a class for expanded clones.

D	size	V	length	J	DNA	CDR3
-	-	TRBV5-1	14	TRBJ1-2	TGCGCCAGCAGCTTCTCAGGACAGAACTATGGCTACACCTTC	CASSFSGQNYGYTF
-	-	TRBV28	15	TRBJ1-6	TGTGCCAGCAGGCCCACCCGCCGGGGGAGCTCACCCCTCCACTTT	CASRPTRRGSSPLHF
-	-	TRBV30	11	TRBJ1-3	TGTGCCTGGAGTGATGGAAACACCATATATTTT	CAWSDGNTIYF
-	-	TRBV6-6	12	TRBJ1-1	TGTGCCAGCAGTTACCTTGGGACTGAAGCTTTCTTT	CASSYLGTEAFF
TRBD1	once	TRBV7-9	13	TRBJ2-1	TGTGCCAGCAGCTTAGGAGGGGGCCGAGAGCAGTTCTTC	CASSLGGGREQFF
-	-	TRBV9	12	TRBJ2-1	TGTGCCAGCAGCGCCCGGTACAATGAGCAGTTCTTC	CASSARYNEQFF
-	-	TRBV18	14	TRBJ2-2	TGTGCCAGCTCACCAACTGAGCGTCCCGGGGAGCTGTTTTTT	CASSPTERPGELFF
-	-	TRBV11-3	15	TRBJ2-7	TGTGCCAGCAGCTTTCCCGCCGGGGGCATCTACGAGCAGTACTTC	CASSFPAGGIYEQYF
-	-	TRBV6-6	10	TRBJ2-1	TGTGCCACCTACGGCTATGAGCAGTTCTTC	CATYGYEQFF
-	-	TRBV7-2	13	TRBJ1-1	TGTGCCAGCAGCTTAAACCATAACACTGAAGCTTTCTTT	CASSLNHNTEAFF
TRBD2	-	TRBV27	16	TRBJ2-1	TGTGCCAGCAGTTCCCCGGGACTAGCGGGACCCAATGAGCAGTTCTTC	CASSSPGLAGPNEQFF
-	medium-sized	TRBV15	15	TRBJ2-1	TGTGCCACCAGCGGGGGGCCAGACTCCTACAATGAGCAGTTCTTC	CATSGGPDSYNEQFF
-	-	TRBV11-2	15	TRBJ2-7	TGTGCCAGCAGCTTTCCCGCCGGGGGCATCTACGAGCAGTACTTC	CASSFPAGGIYEQYF
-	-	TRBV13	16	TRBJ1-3	TGTGCCAGCAGCGTGGGACGCTACAACTCTGGAAACACCATATATTTT	CASSVGRYNSGNTIYF
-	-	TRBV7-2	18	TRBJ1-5	TGTGCCAGCAGCCTAGAGTCGCCGGCAGGGAGAAATAATGAGCCCCAGCATTTT	CASSLESPAGRNNEPQHF
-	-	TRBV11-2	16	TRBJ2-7	TGTGCCAGCAGCTTATCGGGGGCGGCGGGAGCTTACGAGCAGTACTTC	CASSLSGAAGAYEQYF
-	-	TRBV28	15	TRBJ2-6	TGTGCCAGCACCAAAAGGGGCTCTGGGGCCAACGTCCTGACTTTC	CASTKRGSGANVLTF
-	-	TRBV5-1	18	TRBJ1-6	TGCGCCAGCAGCTTGGGAGCCTACGGGAGGGATGGCAATTCACCCCTCCACTTT	CASSLGAYGRDGNSPLHF
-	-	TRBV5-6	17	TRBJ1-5	TGTGCCAGCAGCTCCTTCTGGGAGGGGACGGGGAATCAGCCCCAGCATTTT	CASSSFWEGTGNQPQHF
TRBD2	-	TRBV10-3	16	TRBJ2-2	TGTGCCATCAGTAGGACTAGCGGGAGGGTACTGGCGGAGCTGTTTTTT	CAISRTSGRVLAELFF
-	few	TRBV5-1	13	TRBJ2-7	TGCGCCAGCAGCTTGTATCGGGAATACGAGCAGTACTTC	CASSLYREYEQYF
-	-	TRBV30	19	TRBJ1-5	TGTGCCTGGAGTGTACTTCAACCCCCAGGGATTCATATCAATCAGCCCCAGCATTTT	CAWSVLQPPGIHINQPQHF
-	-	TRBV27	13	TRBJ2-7	TGTGCCAGCAGTTTATCGTACGGGTACGAGCAGTACTTC	CASSLSYGYEQYF
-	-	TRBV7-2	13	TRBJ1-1	TGTGCCAGCTCCCCTGTAGGGATCACTGAAGCTTTCTTT	CASSPVGITEAFF
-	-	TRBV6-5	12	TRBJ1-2	TGTGCCAGTGCCCTGGGTGGATATGGCTACACCTTC	CASALGGYGYTF
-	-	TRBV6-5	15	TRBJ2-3	TGTGCCAGCAGTTACGGTCGTCAGACCACAGATACGCAGTATTTT	CASSYGRQTTDTQYF
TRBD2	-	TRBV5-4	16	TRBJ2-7	TGTGCCAGCAGCTGGACCCTAGCGGGGTCGCAGGGGGAGCAGTACTTC	CASSWTLAGSQGEQYF
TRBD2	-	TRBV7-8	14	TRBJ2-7	TGTGCCAGCAGCCGCGCGGGGGGGCGTTCCGAGCAGTACTTC	CASSRAGGRSEQYF
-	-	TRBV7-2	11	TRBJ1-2	TGTGCCACCCGCCTCCTTTATGGCTACACCTTC	CATRLLYGYTF
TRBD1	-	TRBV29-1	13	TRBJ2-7	TGCAGCGTTGAAAGTGACAGGGGCTACGAGCAGTACTTC	CSVESDRGYEQYF
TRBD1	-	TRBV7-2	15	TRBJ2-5	TGTGCCAGCAGCTACGGACAGGGGGCTAAGGGTACCCAGTACTTC	CASSYGQGAKGTQYF
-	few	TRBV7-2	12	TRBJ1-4	TGTGCCAGCAGCCGGCCAAATGAAAAACTGTTTTTT	CASSRPNEKLFF
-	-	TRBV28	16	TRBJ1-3	TGTGCCAGCAGTTTATTCGAGGTTGTTTCTGGAAACACCATATATTTT	CASSLFEVVSGNTIYF
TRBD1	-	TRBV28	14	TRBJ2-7	TGTGCCACTACAAACAGGGGGCGAGTTAACGAGCAGTACTTC	CATTNRGRVNEQYF
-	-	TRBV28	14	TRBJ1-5	TGTGCCAGCAGTTTAGGGATACACAATCAGCCCCAGCATTTT	CASSLGIHNQPQHF
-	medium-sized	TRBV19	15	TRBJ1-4	TGTGCCAGTAGGAGGACGGCTGCAACTAATGAAAAACTGTTTTTT	CASRRTAATNEKLFF
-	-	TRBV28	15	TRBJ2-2	TGTGCCAGCAGCCTCTCCAGACTAGGGACCGGGGAGCTGTTTTTT	CASSLSRLGTGELFF
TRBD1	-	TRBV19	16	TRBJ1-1	TGTGCCAGTAGTATCCCCAGGACAGGGAGGAACACTGAAGCTTTCTTT	CASSIPRTGRNTEAFF
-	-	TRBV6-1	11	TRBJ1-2	TGTGCCACCACAGACAGATGGGGCTACACCTTC	CATTDRWGYTF
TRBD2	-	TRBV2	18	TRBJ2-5	TGTGCCAGCACCCTGGGGGGACTAGGAAAGGGAAGGGAAGAGACCCAGTACTTC	CASTLGGLGKGREETQYF
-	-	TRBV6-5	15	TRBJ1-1	TGTGCCAGCAGTTACCCCGGGATTAAGGGGACTGAAGCTTTCTTT	CASSYPGIKGTEAFF
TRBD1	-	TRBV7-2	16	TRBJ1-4	TGTGCCAGCAGCTTAGACCCTCAGGGGGCATTTGAAAAACTGTTTTTT	CASSLDPQGAFEKLFF
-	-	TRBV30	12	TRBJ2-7	TGTGCCTGGACCGGGACAACGTACGAGCAGTACTTC	CAWTGTTYEQYF
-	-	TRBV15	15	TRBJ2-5	TGTGCCACCAGCAGAGATTTAACTTTCCAAGAGACCCAGTACTTC	CATSRDLTFQETQYF
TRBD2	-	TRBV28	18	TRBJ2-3	TGTGCCAGCAGTTTATGGAAACGGCGGGAGGGCCCAACAGATACGCAGTATTTT	CASSLWKRREGPTDTQYF
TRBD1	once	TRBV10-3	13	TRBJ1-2	TGTGCCATCAGTGCCGGGACAGGGGATGGCTACACCTTC	CAISAGTGDGYTF
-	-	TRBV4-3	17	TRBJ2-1	TGCGCCAGCAGCCAAGATTTTCGGGGCCCAGGTATTAATGAGCAGTTCTTC	CASSQDFRGPGINEQFF
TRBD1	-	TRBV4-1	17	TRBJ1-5	TGCGCCAGCAGCCAAGTGACAGGGACGAATAGCAATCAGCCCCAGCATTTT	CASSQVTGTNSNQPQHF
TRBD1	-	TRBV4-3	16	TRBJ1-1	TGCGCCAGCAGCCCGACAGGGGGTTCATTGAACACTGAAGCTTTCTTT	CASSPTGGSLNTEAFF
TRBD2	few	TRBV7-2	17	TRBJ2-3	TGTGCCAGCAGCTTAGTTGCCAGCGGGGGAGGGGCAGATACGCAGTATTTT	CASSLVASGGGADTQYF
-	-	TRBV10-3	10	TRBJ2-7	TGTGCCACCGGAGGCTACGAGCAGTACTTC	CATGGYEQYF
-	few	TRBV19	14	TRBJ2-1	TGTGCCAGTAGTTCCCGAGGGGGATGGAATGAGCAGTTCTTC	CASSSRGGWNEQFF
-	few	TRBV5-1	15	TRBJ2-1	TGCGCCAGCAGCTTTCGGGGGCCCTCCTACAATGAGCAGTTCTTC	CASSFRGPSYNEQFF